A single sample gave rise to the 9 T cell receptor beta chains below, sequenced in a study of blood T cell repertoires in COVID-19. The assay was immunoSEQ multiplex PCR, and TCRdb's table has in-frame clones only and misses some. The data show around 190,000 clones, approximately 84% seen once. Sequenced input: PBMCs or T cells enriched from blood (not recorded which). These TCRs come from a woman under 40 who had recovered from COVID-19.

The chain joins TRBV7-2 to TRBJ1-4; D uncertain. CDR1 SGHTA and CDR2 FQGNSA come from the germline V gene. CDR3 length equals 15 residues. Trimming took off 0 bases at V and 7 bases at J, with 12 bases between the two ends. The CDR3: CASSLAPIGGEKLFF. Here the CDR3 DNA reads TGTGCCAGCAGCTTAGCGCCAATCGGAGGTGAAAAACTGTTTTTT. Together with reference TRBV7-2 and TRBJ1-4, the CDR3 gives the full variable domain: GAGVSQSPSNKVTEKGKDVELRCDPISGHTALYWYRQSLGQGLEFLIYFQGNSAPDKSGLPSDRFSAERTGGSVSTLTIQRTQQEDSAVYLCASSLAPIGGEKLFFGSGTQLSVL.

This chain connects TRBV24-1 to TRBJ2-1; 8 bases line up with TRBD1. The V and J ends lost 0 bases and 11 bases, in that order; junction bases with no gene match: 8. Germline CDR1 KGHDR, CDR2 SFDVKD. CDR3 length: 15 amino acids. The CDR3 nucleotides read TGTGCCACCAGTGATTTGGGACAGGGACAGATACAGCAGTTCTTC. This gives the protein CATSDLGQGQIQQFF.

The rearrangement links TRBV24-1 to TRBJ2-1; D might be TRBD2 (6 bases). Looked up from germline, CDR1 is KGHDR and CDR2 is SFDVKD. The ends were cut back, 7 bases at V and 13 bases at J, with 22 bases in the middle. The CDR3 length is 14 residues. This CDR3 is CATSPRRVRHGQFF. The CDR3 bases are TGTGCCACCAGCCCCCGGAGGGTCCGCCACGGACAGTTCTTC.

This sequence joins TRBV27 and TRBJ1-1; the D gene is possibly TRBD1 (5 bases). V lost 0 bases and J lost 10, with 24 bases in between. The CDR3 length is 17 residues. Germline CDR1 and CDR2: MNHEY and SMNVEV (reference sequence). The CDR3 region has the DNA TGTGCCAGCAGTTTATCCACGACAGAGGTAGGGATCTTCGGAGCTTTCTTT. Amino acids: CASSLSTTEVGIFGAFF.

The chain links TRBV11-2 to TRBJ1-1; D ambiguous. The CDR3 runs 14 residues. Looked up from germline, CDR1 is SGHAT and CDR2 is FQNNGV. Trimming stripped 2 bases from V and 8 bases from J, with 15 bases between. CDR3 amino acids: CASSLINSGSEAFF. CDR3 DNA sequence: TGTGCCAGCAGCTTAATAAATAGCGGCAGCGAAGCTTTCTTT.

This clone was found once. V and J are TRBV5-1 and TRBJ1-1, with D possibly TRBD1 on 5 matching bases. The germline gives CDR1 SGHRS, CDR2 YFSETQ. Trimming stripped 5 bases from V and 5 bases from J, with 13 bases between. This CDR3 is 13 amino acids long. The CDR3 here is CASRIRVGTEAFF. The CDR3 DNA reads TGCGCCAGCAGGATCAGGGTGGGTACTGAAGCTTTCTTT.

V and J are TRBV3-1 (or the pseudogene TRBV3-2) and TRBJ2-7; TRBD2 matches at 9 bases. The V gene's germline CDR1 is LGHDT and CDR2 YNNKEL (reference sequence). Unmatched junction bases numbered 1, after V lost 1 base and J lost 0 bases. The CDR3 is 15 residues long. As DNA, the CDR3 is TGTGCCAGCAGCCAAGCTAGCGGGGTCTCCTACGAGCAGTACTTC. This encodes CASSQASGVSYEQYF.

The chain combines TRBV7-8 with TRBJ1-2, with D possibly TRBD1 on 6 matching bases. The CDR3 contains 14 residues. Germline V gives CDR1 SGHVS, CDR2 FQNEAQ. V lost 4 bases to trimming and J lost 8 bases, with 17 bases between them. The CDR3, as DNA: TGTGCCAGCAGCTCATCTAAAGAACAGGGAGGCTACACCTTC. Translating it yields CASSSSKEQGGYTF.

This chain joins TRBV7-8 and TRBJ2-7; perhaps TRBD1 as D (5 bases). CDR3 length equals 15 residues. V was clipped by 0 bases and J by 2 bases, with 11 bases between them. Germline-derived CDR1 and CDR2 are SGHVS and FQNEAQ. The CDR3 protein is CASSLARAGTYEQYF. The CDR3, as DNA: TGTGCCAGCAGCTTAGCGCGCGCAGGGACCTACGAGCAGTACTTC.